This TCR beta chain was captured in a study of blood T cell repertoires in COVID-19. At the level of the study: COVID-19 samples collected from the United States, Italy and Spain covered acute and convalescent phases. The cDNA or gDNA used as material had been derived from T cells, B-cell-depleted T cells, or PBMCs.

CDR3 length: 13 residues. V gave up 0 bases and J gave up 10 bases, with 13 bases separating them. Germline CDR1 and CDR2: SGHRS and YFSETQ. As handled by the study authors: Nucleated cell counts were estimated from reference gene primer amplification. Here immunoSEQ multiplex PCR was the method, and the copy in TCRdb shows in-frame clones only, minus some. That table gives V, J and clone size, and the DNA gave D and trimming. The sample lists roughly 43,000 clones, approximately 80% occurring once. The J gene is TRBJ1-2, the V gene TRBV5-1; D gene ambiguous. Material: peripheral blood. This clonotype originated in an older woman with acute or convalescent COVID-19. The CDR3: CASSLDSVSAYTF. The DNA of the CDR3 is TGCGCCAGCAGCTTGGACTCCGTGAGTGCCTACACCTTC.